This TCR beta chain was identified in a study of T cells in Graves' hyperthyroidism and ophthalmopathy (dated by TCRdb to between 2018 and 2020). Regarding the complete study: Peripheral blood was collected at initial diagnosis, before any treatment. According to the paper, TCR Vbeta CDR3 sequencing was carried out on over 130 peripheral blood samples, which came from 40 to 45 ophthalmopathy, approximately 72 hyperthyroidism and about 17 progressor patients. Thyroid tissue and blood T-cell repertoires from about six Graves' hyperthyroidism patients were also compared in the study. The 95 to 100 discovery patients were randomly divided into training and test sets at a 7:3 ratio. After blood sampling, hyperthyroidism patients were treated with methimazole at a starting dose of 30 mg daily, and ophthalmopathy patients were treated with high-dose intravenous methylprednisolone. An independent validation cohort of some 18 hyperthyroidism patients and about 16 patients who later progressed to ophthalmopathy tested prospective prediction of ophthalmopathy. To identify TCR V-J signatures that set the groups apart, the researchers used a discovery cohort of 95 to 100 patients, made up of some 41 with Graves' ophthalmopathy and some 55 with stable Graves' hyperthyroidism. Study-wide conclusions, independent of this receptor: In validation, progression to ophthalmopathy was predicted by the model with approximately 67% sensitivity and approximately 78% specificity, a median of roughly 6 months before onset. A 13 V-J signature model separated ophthalmopathy from stable hyperthyroidism, with around 90% sensitivity and 81.08% specificity in cross-validation and 80%/75% in testing. No statistical method was used to set the sample size in advance, and investigators knew the group allocation. Blood samples also contained most of the expanded thyroid clonotypes (frequency above 0.001), which suggests that blood repertoires may reflect thyroid immune responses.

The hyperthyroidism patients were between 18 and 65 years old and newly diagnosed, with a disease duration of less than 2 months. Any patient with an uncontrolled infection, another autoimmune disease, pregnancy or lactation was excluded. Clinical symptoms, serum thyroxine and TRAb, thyroid ultrasound, and orbital computed tomography formed the basis for the diagnoses. Blood from progressor patients was drawn when they were first diagnosed with hyperthyroidism, before any ophthalmopathy symptoms appeared. PBMCs were separated from under 12 ml of fresh peripheral blood using Ficoll-Paque density gradient centrifugation. Progressor patients were initially diagnosed with Graves' hyperthyroidism and developed ophthalmopathy during follow-up. Trizol reagent was used to extract total RNA, and RNA quality was then checked on an Agilent 2100 Bioanalyzer. From the cysteine through the phenylalanine, the CDR3 covers 12 amino acids. The retained sequence is limited to the CDR3, 36 bases, with the frame set at the first base. V is clipped by 3 bases and J by 5 bases, and the sequence between their germline boundaries is 5 bases long. The germline V gene (reference sequence) yields GTSNPN for CDR1 and SVGIG for CDR2.

Amplification of TCR beta CDR3 regions was carried out from RNA transcripts. The TCR CDR3 was subjected to a first round of RT-PCR using the HTBI primer set and the Qiagen OneStep RT-PCR kit. A second multiplex PCR round built the libraries, followed by size selection and purification. Paired-end sequencing of the libraries was performed with 100 bp reads on an Illumina HiSeq2000. The paper's data handling went like this. SOAPnuke was used to process the raw data, throwing out any read that contained adapters or uncalled bases, had a mean Phred below 15, or lacked an exact constant-primer or identifier match. COPE v1.2.5 was used to merge high-quality paired reads, and clonotypes were defined as unique nucleotide sequences. MiTCR v1.1 was used to align the clonotypes against IMGT TRBV, TRBD and TRBJ reference segments. Analysis was restricted to V-J combinations with a frequency above 0.0001, which covered over 98% of repertoires. The TCS score was defined as the ratio of F50 (clonal expansion) to E x V (chaos), calculated using BLOSUM62-based TCRdist between CDR3 peptides within each V-J. Welch's t-statistics and random forest reduced fewer than 600 V-J features to 10 to 15, which were used in a naive Bayes classifier (R e1071). The raw public reads went through TCRdb reprocessing: fastp at Q25, MiXCR clone calling, in-frame beta chains kept. Duplicate CDR3 protein sequences are folded into a single record with the most common DNA and genes. TCRdb, not the authors, supplied the V and J calls. This sample lists roughly 160,000 distinct CDR3 sequences; about 9.4% were detected once. The ten most abundant clones make up 22% of the sample.

This clonotype was detected many times. Which antigen it targets is not known. The input lacks base qualities; no much larger clone sits a single base away. The origin of this receptor is a woman younger than 30 with Graves' hyperthyroidism that later progressed to Graves' ophthalmopathy. The V gene is TRBV30 and the J gene is TRBJ2-6, with the D gene too uncertain to name. The sequenced material came from blood. The DNA sequence is TGTGCCTGGAGAGACAGGGCCAACGTCCTGACTTTC. The encoded protein is CAWRDRANVLTF.